The clone carrying this T cell receptor (beta chain) was observed a single time. Germline loops: CDR1 ENHRY, CDR2 SYGVKD. Trimming cost V 7 bases and J 3 bases, with 6 bases left between them. This CDR3 has 12 residues. Assay: immunoSEQ multiplex PCR; the TCRdb copy retains only in-frame clones and omits some. The repertoire holds roughly 2 million clones, approximately 95% seen once, with 0.9% to 1.4% in the top ten. The data were obtained in a study of shared clonotypes between healthy human individuals. Selected positively for CCR7 and CD45RO-negative, naive CD8 cells excluded terminally differentiated effector memory CD45RA+ cells.

Sequences were obtained from naive CD8+ T cells sorted from blood. This TCR was sampled from a man aged 18 to 29 in good health. The gene calls are TRBV10-3 and TRBJ2-2, with D uncertain. CDR3 residues: CAINADTGELFF. CDR3 bases: TGTGCCATCAACGCCGACACCGGGGAGCTGTTTTTT.